These T cell receptor beta chains were read from a single sample in a study of blood T cells in healthy people across ages. TCRdb recomputed calls from the 5' RACE reads with MiXCR, one row per CDR3 protein. The table lists about 1.5 million distinct CDR3 sequences, around 42% of them singletons, with 6.5% to 10% in the top ten. Sequenced: blood. The source of these receptors is a woman under 30 in good health. Both conserved end residues are part of each CDR3. D genes are given only for firm matches. Rows give clone size only sometimes, using once, few, many, or a class for an expanded clone.

few	TRBV29-1	TRBJ2-5	-	CSEGLGETQYF	TGCAGCGAGGGACTCGGAGAGACCCAGTACTTC
-	TRBV3-1	TRBJ1-1	-	CASSHLAKEDSTFF	TGTGCCAGCAGCCACCTCGCGAAGGAGGACAGTACTTTCTTT
-	TRBV7-2	TRBJ2-7	-	CASSVGYSLYEQYF	TGTGCCAGCAGCGTAGGCTACAGTCTATACGAGCAGTACTTC
-	TRBV7-2	TRBJ2-2	TRBD2	CASSPRTSANTGELFF	TGTGCCAGCAGCCCTCGGACTAGCGCGAACACCGGGGAGCTGTTTTTT
few	TRBV28	TRBJ2-3	-	CASRAGNTDTQYF	TGTGCCAGCAGGGCAGGAAACACAGATACGCAGTATTTT
-	TRBV15	TRBJ2-7	-	CATSIGVYNEQYF	TGTGCCACCAGCATCGGGGTGTACAATGAGCAGTACTTC
-	TRBV6-1	TRBJ2-3	TRBD2	CASRLSGRSSGASTDTQYF	TGTGCCAGCAGGCTTTCCGGTCGCTCCAGCGGGGCTAGCACAGATACGCAGTATTTT
-	TRBV10-3	TRBJ2-2	-	CAISATGTSYTGELFF	TGTGCCATCAGTGCAACCGGGACTTCGTACACCGGGGAGCTGTTTTTT
-	TRBV10-3	TRBJ1-1	-	CAISPGMNTEAFF	TGTGCCATCAGCCCGGGAATGAACACTGAAGCTTTCTTT
few	TRBV15	TRBJ1-5	-	CATSRDYGGAGNQPQHF	TGTGCCACCAGCAGAGATTATGGGGGCGCGGGCAATCAGCCCCAGCATTTT
once	TRBV5-1	TRBJ2-1	-	CDSSLVSGLPYNEQFF	TGCGACAGCAGCTTGGTATCCGGACTGCCCTACAATGAGCAGTTCTTC
-	TRBV7-9	TRBJ1-6	-	CASSPGRWNSPLHF	TGTGCCAGCAGCCCGGGACGATGGAATTCACCCCTCCACTTT
few	TRBV12-3/TRBV12-4	TRBJ2-5	-	CASSSSGTQETQYF	TGTGCCAGCAGTTCCTCCGGGACACAGGAGACCCAGTACTTC
-	TRBV6-4	TRBJ1-6	-	CASSDSAPFFNSPLHF	TGTGCCAGCAGTGACTCTGCCCCCTTTTTTAATTCACCCCTCCACTTT
few	TRBV25-1	TRBJ2-1	TRBD2	CASSEWSGGNNEQFF	TGTGCCAGCAGTGAATGGAGCGGGGGAAACAATGAGCAGTTCTTC
few	TRBV5-5	TRBJ2-7	-	CASSLGGTEFSYEQYF	TGTGCCAGCAGCTTAGGGGGGACAGAATTCTCCTACGAGCAGTACTTC
many	TRBV10-3	TRBJ2-3	TRBD1	CAISEGQGFTDTQYF	TGTGCCATCAGTGAAGGACAGGGGTTCACAGATACGCAGTATTTT
few	TRBV7-9	TRBJ2-3	TRBD2	CASSLATSGPTDTQYF	TGTGCCAGCAGCTTAGCCACTAGCGGCCCCACAGATACGCAGTATTTT
-	TRBV28	TRBJ1-4	TRBD1	CASGATGGAGEKLFF	TGTGCCAGCGGTGCCACAGGGGGCGCGGGAGAAAAACTGTTTTTT
-	TRBV11-2	TRBJ1-2	-	CASSSTLRSPIAFGYTF	TGTGCCAGCAGCTCCACCCTTCGTAGTCCTATCGCGTTTGGCTACACCTTC
once	TRBV5-6	TRBJ1-2	TRBD1	CASSHRDRGKHGYTF	TGTGCCAGCAGCCATCGGGACAGGGGCAAGCATGGCTACACCTTC
-	TRBV7-3	TRBJ1-2	-	CASSRPTASGYGYTF	TGTGCCAGCAGCCGCCCCACCGCGAGTGGCTATGGCTACACCTTC
-	TRBV27	TRBJ2-2	-	CASSQSGGNTGELFF	TGTGCCAGCAGTCAAAGTGGCGGTAACACCGGGGAGCTGTTTTTT
-	TRBV6-1	TRBJ2-1	TRBD2	CASSEPGLGSRGQFF	TGTGCCAGCAGTGAACCGGGACTAGGGTCCAGGGGGCAGTTCTTC
-	TRBV20-1	TRBJ2-3	TRBD2	CSASGGQTDTQYF	TGCAGTGCCAGCGGGGGGCAAACAGATACGCAGTATTTT
-	TRBV27	TRBJ2-1	TRBD1	CASSLGTGAFGETQFF	TGTGCCAGCAGTTTAGGGACAGGGGCCTTCGGAGAGACCCAGTTCTTC
-	TRBV6-2/TRBV6-3	TRBJ2-2	-	CACTGHSGSGELFF	TGTGCCTGCACCGGGCATTCAGGGTCCGGGGAGCTGTTTTTT
few	TRBV4-1	TRBJ1-2	-	CASSPQGSLDGYTF	TGCGCCAGCAGCCCGCAGGGTTCCCTCGATGGCTACACCTTC
few	TRBV7-6	TRBJ2-5	TRBD1	CASSSNRGRETQYF	TGTGCCAGCAGCTCCAACAGGGGTCGAGAGACCCAGTACTTC
-	TRBV10-3	TRBJ1-5	-	CAISESGGSGNQPQHF	TGTGCCATCAGTGAGTCGGGGGGGTCCGGCAATCAGCCCCAGCATTTT
few	TRBV5-1	TRBJ2-1	-	CASKWDWKNEQFF	TGCGCCAGCAAGTGGGACTGGAAGAATGAGCAGTTCTTC
-	TRBV29-1	TRBJ2-7	-	CSVLMTVPSYEQYF	TGCAGCGTCCTAATGACAGTCCCCTCCTACGAGCAGTACTTC
-	TRBV20-1	TRBJ2-7	TRBD2	CSARSVAGGTYEQYF	TGCAGTGCTAGATCGGTAGCGGGAGGAACCTACGAGCAGTACTTC
few	TRBV28	TRBJ2-7	-	CASSLSGDTYEQYF	TGTGCCAGCAGTTTATCTGGGGACACCTACGAGCAGTACTTC
-	TRBV20-1	TRBJ1-2	-	CSALAYYGYTF	TGCAGTGCTTTGGCGTACTATGGCTACACCTTC
-	TRBV29-1	TRBJ1-1	-	CSVEGNLHYTEAFF	TGCAGCGTTGAGGGAAATTTACATTACACTGAAGCTTTCTTT
-	TRBV6-1	TRBJ2-1	-	CASSDRLGSRDNNEQFF	TGTGCCAGCAGTGATCGGTTGGGTTCGAGAGATAACAATGAGCAGTTCTTC
few	TRBV20-1	TRBJ2-5	-	CSANWIRGEQETQYF	TGCAGTGCTAATTGGATCAGGGGGGAACAAGAGACCCAGTACTTC
-	TRBV14	TRBJ2-1	-	CASSQDLALGQFF	TGTGCCAGCAGCCAAGACCTGGCTTTGGGGCAGTTCTTC
-	TRBV27	TRBJ2-3	TRBD2	CASSSVAGTSLGADTQYF	TGTGCCAGCAGTTCGGTAGCGGGGACCTCTCTGGGGGCAGATACGCAGTATTTT
-	TRBV4-1	TRBJ2-7	TRBD2	CASSRPGLESDEQYF	TGCGCCAGCAGCCGCCCGGGACTAGAGTCGGACGAGCAGTACTTC
-	TRBV18	TRBJ1-2	-	CASSPPEGLGYGYTF	TGTGCCAGCTCACCACCGGAGGGTTTGGGCTATGGCTACACCTTC
few	TRBV18	TRBJ2-3	-	CASSPIIGYESTDTQYF	TGTGCCAGCTCACCTATCATTGGATACGAAAGCACAGATACGCAGTATTTT
-	TRBV12-3/TRBV12-4	TRBJ2-7	-	CASSLTPSDVRQYF	TGTGCCAGCAGTTTAACCCCGTCAGACGTCCGGCAGTACTTC
few	TRBV15	TRBJ2-1	-	CATSRVGNEQFF	TGTGCCACCAGCAGAGTAGGGAATGAGCAGTTCTTC
few	TRBV10-1	TRBJ1-2	-	CASSESGQSYGYTF	TGCGCCAGCAGTGAGTCTGGACAGTCCTATGGCTACACCTTC
-	TRBV20-1	TRBJ1-2	TRBD1	CSATGTGFGYTF	TGCAGTGCAACCGGGACAGGGTTTGGCTACACCTTC
few	TRBV24-1	TRBJ2-1	TRBD2	CATSDPTSGGARWNEQFF	TGTGCCACCAGTGACCCGACTAGCGGGGGGGCTCGTTGGAATGAGCAGTTCTTC
-	TRBV12-3/TRBV12-4	TRBJ2-5	TRBD2	CANSFPPSAGGQETQYF	TGTGCCAACAGTTTCCCCCCTAGTGCGGGGGGACAAGAGACCCAGTACTTC
-	TRBV2	TRBJ1-3	-	CASRQAGNTIYF	TGTGCCAGCAGGCAGGCTGGAAACACCATATATTTT
-	TRBV12-3/TRBV12-4	TRBJ2-7	-	CASSPTASEYEQYF	TGTGCCAGCAGTCCTACTGCGTCTGAGTACGAGCAGTACTTC
-	TRBV30	TRBJ2-7	TRBD2	CAWSKRGVYEQYF	TGTGCCTGGAGTAAGCGGGGGGTCTACGAGCAGTACTTC
-	TRBV7-9	TRBJ2-1	TRBD1	CASNTAGGSSYNEQFF	TGTGCCAGCAACACCGCAGGGGGCAGCTCCTACAATGAGCAGTTCTTC
few	TRBV14	TRBJ1-6	-	CASSQELPPSPLHF	TGTGCCAGCAGCCAAGAACTCCCGCCCTCACCCCTCCACTTT
-	TRBV4-2	TRBJ2-7	TRBD2	CASSQDASGWEQYF	TGTGCCAGCAGCCAAGATGCTAGCGGGTGGGAGCAGTACTTC
-	TRBV10-3	TRBJ2-1	TRBD1	CAISRDRGYNEQFF	TGTGCCATCAGCCGGGACAGGGGTTACAATGAGCAGTTCTTC
few	TRBV15	TRBJ2-1	-	CATSRNPDSYNEQFF	TGTGCCACCAGCAGGAACCCTGACTCCTACAATGAGCAGTTCTTC